This T cell receptor (beta chain) was found in a study of blood T cell repertoires in COVID-19. Whole-study context: COVID-19 samples, acute and convalescent, were from the United States, Italy and Spain.

The sample holds one count of this clone. Source study methods: Estimation of nucleated cell counts was performed using reference gene primer amplification. Libraries were prepared by immunoSEQ multiplex PCR; TCRdb keeps only in-frame clonotypes and omits some of them. V and J calls and clone size are copied from that table; D and trimming were computed from the DNA. The data hold about 160,000 clones, with around 89% observed a single time. The CDR3 loop spans 14 amino acids. The V end lost 10 bases, the J end lost 5 bases, and 17 bases lay between the germline ends. The V gene's germline CDR1 is MNHEY and CDR2 SVGAGI.

This receptor was taken from a man aged 55 to 69 with acute or convalescent COVID-19. The genes are TRBV6-5 and TRBJ2-2; perhaps TRBD1 as D (6 bases). Sequenced input: peripheral blood. CDR3: CATQLEGQTGELFF. CDR3 nucleotides: TGTGCCACCCAATTAGAAGGACAGACCGGGGAGCTGTTTTTT.